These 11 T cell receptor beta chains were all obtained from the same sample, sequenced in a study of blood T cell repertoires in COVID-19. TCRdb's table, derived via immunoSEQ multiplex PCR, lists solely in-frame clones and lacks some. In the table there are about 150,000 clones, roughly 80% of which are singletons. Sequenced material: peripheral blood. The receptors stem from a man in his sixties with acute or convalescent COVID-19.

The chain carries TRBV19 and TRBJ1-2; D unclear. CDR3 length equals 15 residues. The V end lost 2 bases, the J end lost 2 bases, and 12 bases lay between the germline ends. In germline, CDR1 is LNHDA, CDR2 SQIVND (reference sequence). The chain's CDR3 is CASSIRGWQNYGYTF. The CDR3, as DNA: TGTGCCAGTAGTATACGAGGGTGGCAGAACTATGGCTACACCTTC.

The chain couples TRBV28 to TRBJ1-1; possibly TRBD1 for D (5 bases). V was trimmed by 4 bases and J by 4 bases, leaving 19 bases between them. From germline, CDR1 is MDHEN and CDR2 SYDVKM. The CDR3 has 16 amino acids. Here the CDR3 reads CASSSLGVFSRTEAFF. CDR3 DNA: TGTGCCAGCAGTTCCCTAGGGGTATTCTCACGCACTGAAGCTTTCTTT.

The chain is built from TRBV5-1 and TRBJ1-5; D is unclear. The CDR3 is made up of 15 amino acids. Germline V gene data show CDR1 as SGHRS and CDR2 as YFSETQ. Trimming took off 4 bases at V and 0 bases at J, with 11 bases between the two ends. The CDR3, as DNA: TGCGCCAGCAGCCAGGTCGGAGGTAGCAATCAGCCCCAGCATTTT. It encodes CASSQVGGSNQPQHF.

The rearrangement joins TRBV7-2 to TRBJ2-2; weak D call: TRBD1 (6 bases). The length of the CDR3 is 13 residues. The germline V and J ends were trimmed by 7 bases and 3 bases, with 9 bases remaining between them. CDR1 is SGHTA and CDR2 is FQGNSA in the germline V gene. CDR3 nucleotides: TGTGCCAGCAACAGGGAATACACCGGGGAGCTGTTTTTT. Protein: CASNREYTGELFF.

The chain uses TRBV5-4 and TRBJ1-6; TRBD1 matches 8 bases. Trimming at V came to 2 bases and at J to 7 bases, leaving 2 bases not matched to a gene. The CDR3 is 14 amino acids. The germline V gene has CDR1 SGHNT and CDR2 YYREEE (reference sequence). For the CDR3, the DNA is TGTGCCAGCAGCTTCGACAGGGGAAATTCACCCCTCCACTTT. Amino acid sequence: CASSFDRGNSPLHF.

The CDR3 loop is CASSETAEAFF. CDR3 sequence (DNA): TGTGCCAGCTCCGAGACAGCCGAAGCTTTCTTT. The genes are TRBV18 and TRBJ1-1; D possibly corresponds to TRBD1 (5 bases). Germline values: CDR1 KGHSH, CDR2 LQKENI. V shed 6 bases and J shed 8 bases, with 10 bases lying between them. The length of the CDR3 is 11 residues.

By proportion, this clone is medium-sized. In nucleotides, the CDR3 is TGTGCCAGCAGTTTGGGGACAGGGATCCATGGCTACACCTTC. This translates into CASSLGTGIHGYTF. V and J are TRBV28 and TRBJ1-2; TRBD1 aligns across 9 bases. J gave up 6 bases and V 3 bases, and 5 bases lay outside the gene matches. This CDR3 contains 14 residues. Germline loops: CDR1 MDHEN, CDR2 SYDVKM.

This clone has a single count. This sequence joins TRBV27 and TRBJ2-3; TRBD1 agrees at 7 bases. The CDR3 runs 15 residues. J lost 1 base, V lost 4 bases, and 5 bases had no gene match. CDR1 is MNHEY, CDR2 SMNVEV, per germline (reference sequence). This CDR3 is CASSSRGMGTDTQYF. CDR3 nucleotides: TGTGCCAGCAGTTCCAGGGGGATGGGCACAGATACGCAGTATTTT.

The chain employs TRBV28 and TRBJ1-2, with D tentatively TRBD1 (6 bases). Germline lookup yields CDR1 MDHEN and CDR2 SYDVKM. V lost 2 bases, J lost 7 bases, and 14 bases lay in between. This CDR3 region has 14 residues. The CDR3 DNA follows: TGTGCCAGCAGTTTAGGGGCCAACAGGGTTGGCTACACCTTC. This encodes CASSLGANRVGYTF.

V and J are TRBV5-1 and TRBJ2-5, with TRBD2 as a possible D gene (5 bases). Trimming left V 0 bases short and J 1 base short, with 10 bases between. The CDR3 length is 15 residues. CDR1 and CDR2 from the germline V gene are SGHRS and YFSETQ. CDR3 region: CASSLGPGFQETQYF. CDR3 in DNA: TGCGCCAGCAGCTTGGGCCCGGGATTCCAAGAGACCCAGTACTTC.

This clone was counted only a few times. In nucleotides, the CDR3 is TGTGCCAGCAGTTACGCCAGTGGGGGGAGCTCCTACGAGCAGTACTTC. As protein: CASSYASGGSSYEQYF. V usage is TRBV6-6 and J usage is TRBJ2-7; tentatively, D is TRBD2 (6 bases). This CDR3 has 16 residues. Trimming removed 2 bases from V and 0 bases from J, with 14 bases in between. In germline, CDR1 is MNHNY, CDR2 SVGAGI (reference sequence).